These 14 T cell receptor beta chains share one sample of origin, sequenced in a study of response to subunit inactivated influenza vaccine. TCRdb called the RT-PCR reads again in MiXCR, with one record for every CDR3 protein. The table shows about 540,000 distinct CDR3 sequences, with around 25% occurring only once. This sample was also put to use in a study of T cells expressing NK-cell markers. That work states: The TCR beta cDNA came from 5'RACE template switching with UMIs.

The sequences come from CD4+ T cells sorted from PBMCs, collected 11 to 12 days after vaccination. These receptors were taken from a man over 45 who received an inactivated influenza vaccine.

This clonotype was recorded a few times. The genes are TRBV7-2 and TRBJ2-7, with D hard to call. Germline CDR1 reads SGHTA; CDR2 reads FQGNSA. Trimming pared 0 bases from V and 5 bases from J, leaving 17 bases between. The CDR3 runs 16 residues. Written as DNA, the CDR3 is TGTGCCAGCAGCTTAGCCCTGGGCCGCAGATCTAACGAGCAGTACTTC. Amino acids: CASSLALGRRSNEQYF.

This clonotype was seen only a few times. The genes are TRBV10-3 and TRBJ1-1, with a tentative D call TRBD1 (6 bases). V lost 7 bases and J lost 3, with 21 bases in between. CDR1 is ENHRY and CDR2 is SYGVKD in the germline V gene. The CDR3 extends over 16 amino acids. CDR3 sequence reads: CAIIPLTQGGDTEAFF. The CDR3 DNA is TGTGCCATCATTCCCCTGACACAGGGTGGAGACACTGAAGCTTTCTTT.

CDR3 sequence reads: CASSQDRTRVKAFF. CDR3 DNA sequence: TGTGCCAGCAGCCAAGATAGGACTCGGGTCAAAGCTTTCTTT. This sequence joins TRBV14 and TRBJ1-1, with D uncertain. The CDR3 contains 14 residues. Between the trimmed V and J ends, which lost 0 bases and 9 bases, there was a span of 14 bases. Germline values: CDR1 SGHDN, CDR2 FVKESK. Based on the CDR3 plus reference TRBV14 and TRBJ1-1, the full variable domain is EAGVTQFPSHSVIEKGQTVTLRCDPISGHDNLYWYRRVMGKEIKFLLHFVKESKQDESGMPNNRFLAERTGGTYSTLKVQPAELEDSGVYFCASSQDRTRVKAFFGQGTRLTVV.

For the CDR3, the DNA is TGTGCCAGCAGCTTAAGGCGGGCAGGAGTCCAAGAGACCCAGTACTTC. This sequence encodes CASSLRRAGVQETQYF. V is TRBV7-9 and J is TRBJ2-5; maybe TRBD2 (5 bases). CDR1 is SEHNR, CDR2 FQNEAQ, per germline (reference sequence). CDR3 size: 16 residues. Trimming removed 2 bases from V and 1 base from J, with 14 bases in between.

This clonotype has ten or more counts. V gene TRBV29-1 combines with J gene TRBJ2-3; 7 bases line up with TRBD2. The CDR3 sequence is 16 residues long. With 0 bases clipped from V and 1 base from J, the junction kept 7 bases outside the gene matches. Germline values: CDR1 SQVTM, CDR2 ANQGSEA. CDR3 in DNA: TGCAGCGTTGAAGATCTTTGGAGCGGGGGCACAGATACGCAGTATTTT. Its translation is CSVEDLWSGGTDTQYF.

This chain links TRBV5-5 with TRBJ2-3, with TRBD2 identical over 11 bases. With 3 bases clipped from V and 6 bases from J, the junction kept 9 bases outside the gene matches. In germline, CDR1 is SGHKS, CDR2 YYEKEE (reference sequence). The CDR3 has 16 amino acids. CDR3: CASSSILAGVGDTQYF. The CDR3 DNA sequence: TGTGCCAGCAGCTCAATACTAGCGGGAGTTGGTGATACGCAGTATTTT.

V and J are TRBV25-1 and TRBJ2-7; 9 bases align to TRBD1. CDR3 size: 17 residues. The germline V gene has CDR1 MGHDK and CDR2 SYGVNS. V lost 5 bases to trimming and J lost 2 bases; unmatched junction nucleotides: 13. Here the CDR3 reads CASSKAPGQGKAYEQYF. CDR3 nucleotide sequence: TGTGCCAGCAGTAAAGCTCCGGGACAGGGTAAGGCCTACGAGCAGTACTTC.

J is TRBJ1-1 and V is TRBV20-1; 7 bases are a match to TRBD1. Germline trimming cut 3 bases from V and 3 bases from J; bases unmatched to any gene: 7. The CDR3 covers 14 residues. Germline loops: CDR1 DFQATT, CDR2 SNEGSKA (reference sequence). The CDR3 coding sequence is TGCAGTGCTAGGTCGGGACAGACGTACACTGAAGCTTTCTTT. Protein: CSARSGQTYTEAFF.

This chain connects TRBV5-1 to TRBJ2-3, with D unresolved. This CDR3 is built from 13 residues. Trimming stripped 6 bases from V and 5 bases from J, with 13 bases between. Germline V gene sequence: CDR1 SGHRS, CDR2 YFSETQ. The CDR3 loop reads CASIDGFGDTQYF. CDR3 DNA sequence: TGCGCCAGCATTGACGGTTTTGGAGATACGCAGTATTTT.

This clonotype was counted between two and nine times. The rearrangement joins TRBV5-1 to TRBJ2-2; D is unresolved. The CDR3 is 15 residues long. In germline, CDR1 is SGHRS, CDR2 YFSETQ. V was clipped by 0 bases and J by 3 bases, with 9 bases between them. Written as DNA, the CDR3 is TGCGCCAGCAGCTTGGGGGTCGTCGACACCGGGGAGCTGTTTTTT. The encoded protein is CASSLGVVDTGELFF.

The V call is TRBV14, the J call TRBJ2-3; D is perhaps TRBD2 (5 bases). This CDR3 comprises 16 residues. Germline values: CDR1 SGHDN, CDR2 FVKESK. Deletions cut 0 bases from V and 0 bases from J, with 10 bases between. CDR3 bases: TGTGCCAGCAGCCAAGATCACGGACTTAGCACAGATACGCAGTATTTT. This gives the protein CASSQDHGLSTDTQYF.

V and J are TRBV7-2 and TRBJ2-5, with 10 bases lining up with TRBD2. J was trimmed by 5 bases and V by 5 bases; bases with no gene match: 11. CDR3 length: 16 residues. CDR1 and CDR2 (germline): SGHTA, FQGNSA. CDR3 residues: CASSLPSGRAGETQYF. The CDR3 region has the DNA TGTGCCAGCAGCCTGCCCAGCGGGAGGGCGGGGGAGACCCAGTACTTC. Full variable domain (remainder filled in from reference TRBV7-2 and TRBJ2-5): GAGVSQSPSNKVTEKGKDVELRCDPISGHTALYWYRQSLGQGLEFLIYFQGNSAPDKSGLPSDRFSAERTGGSVSTLTIQRTQQEDSAVYLCASSLPSGRAGETQYFGPGTRLLVL.

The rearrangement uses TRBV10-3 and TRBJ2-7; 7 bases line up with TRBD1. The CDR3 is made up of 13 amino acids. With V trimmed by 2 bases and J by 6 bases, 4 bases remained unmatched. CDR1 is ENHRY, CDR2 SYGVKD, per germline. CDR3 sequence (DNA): TGTGCCATCAGTGAGGACAGGGATGGCGAGCAGTACTTC. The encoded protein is CAISEDRDGEQYF.

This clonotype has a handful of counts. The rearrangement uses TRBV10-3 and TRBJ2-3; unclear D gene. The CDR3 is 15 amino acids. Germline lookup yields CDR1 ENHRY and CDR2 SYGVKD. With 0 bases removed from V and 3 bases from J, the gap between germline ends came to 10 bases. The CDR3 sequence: CAISESGSGTDTQYF. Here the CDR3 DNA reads TGTGCCATCAGTGAGTCGGGATCCGGGACAGATACGCAGTATTTT.